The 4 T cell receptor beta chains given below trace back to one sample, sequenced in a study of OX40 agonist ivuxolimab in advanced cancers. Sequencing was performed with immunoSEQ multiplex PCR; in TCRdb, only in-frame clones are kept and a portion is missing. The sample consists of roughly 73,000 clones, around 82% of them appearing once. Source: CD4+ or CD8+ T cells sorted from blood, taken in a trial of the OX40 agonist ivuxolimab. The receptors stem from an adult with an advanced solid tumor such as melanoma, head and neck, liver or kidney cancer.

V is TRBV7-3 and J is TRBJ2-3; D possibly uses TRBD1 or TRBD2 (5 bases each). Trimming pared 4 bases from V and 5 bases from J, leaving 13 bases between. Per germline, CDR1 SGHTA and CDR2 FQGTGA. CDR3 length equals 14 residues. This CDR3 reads CASSSGTGRDTQYF. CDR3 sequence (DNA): TGTGCCAGCAGCTCCGGGACGGGGCGAGATACGCAGTATTTT.

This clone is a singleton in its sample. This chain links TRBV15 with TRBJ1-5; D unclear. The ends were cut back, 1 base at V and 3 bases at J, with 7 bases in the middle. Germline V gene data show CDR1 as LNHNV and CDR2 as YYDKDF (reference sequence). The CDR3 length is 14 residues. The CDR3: CATSRAMNNQPQHF. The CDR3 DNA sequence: TGTGCCACCAGCAGAGCGATGAACAATCAGCCCCAGCATTTT.

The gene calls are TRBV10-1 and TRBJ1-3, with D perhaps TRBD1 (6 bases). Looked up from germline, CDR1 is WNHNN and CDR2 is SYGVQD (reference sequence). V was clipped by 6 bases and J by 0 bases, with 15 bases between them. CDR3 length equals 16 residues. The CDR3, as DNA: TGCGCCAGCAGCCCGACCTCAGGGGCCTCTGGAAACACCATATATTTT. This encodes CASSPTSGASGNTIYF.

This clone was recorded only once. Written as DNA, the CDR3 is TGTGCCAGCAGCCTACAGGGGGCAGATACGCAGTATTTT. This translates into CASSLQGADTQYF. This sequence joins TRBV5-4 and TRBJ2-3; 8 bases are a match to TRBD1. The CDR3 contains 13 residues. After removal of 4 bases from V and 4 bases from J, the junction contained 2 bases not matched to a gene. Germline assignment: CDR1 SGHNT and CDR2 YYREEE (reference sequence).